The sequence of this T cell receptor (beta chain) was determined in a study of blood T cell repertoires in COVID-19. The CDR3 runs 15 residues. V was cut by 0 bases and J by 5 bases, with 11 bases left in between. Germline CDR1 LNHNV, CDR2 YYDKDF (reference sequence). Libraries were prepared by immunoSEQ multiplex PCR; TCRdb keeps only in-frame clonotypes and omits some of them. The sample consists of under 200,000 clones, about 87% of them appearing once. Sequenced sample: peripheral blood. This chain joins TRBV15 and TRBJ1-5; TRBD1 might be the D (6 bases). This receptor was taken from a man in his late teens or twenties with active or convalescent COVID-19. CDR3 protein: CATSRDSPGDQPQHF. The CDR3 DNA sequence: TGTGCCACCAGCAGAGATTCCCCAGGGGATCAGCCCCAGCATTTT.